The sample holds a few counts of the clone carrying this T cell receptor (beta chain). Antigen: not known. Between the trimmed V and J ends, which lost 7 bases and 1 base, there was a span of 10 bases. There are 13 residues in the CDR3. The germline gives CDR1 SEHNR, CDR2 FQNEAQ (reference sequence). MiXCR, run by TCRdb on the reads, gives a single entry per CDR3 protein. The table lists roughly 860,000 distinct CDR3 sequences, over 25% of them singletons. These data originate in a study of T cell repertoires in cytomegalovirus infection. This TCR came from a human donor in good health (CMV status not recorded). Some clones in this sample may be carry-over from other donors' samples. The V gene is TRBV7-9, the J gene TRBJ2-5; D unresolved. The sequenced sample was cultured CD8+ T cells from PBMCs, obtained from culture after CMV antigen stimulation. CDR3 nucleotides: TGTGCCAGCATCCGACTCCCCCAAGAGACCCAGTACTTC. Amino acids: CASIRLPQETQYF.